These 15 T cell receptor beta chains came from one sample sequenced in a study of blood T cell repertoires in COVID-19. Assay used: immunoSEQ multiplex PCR; TCRdb lists only in-frame clones, some missing. The table includes some 350,000 clones, around four fifths detected once. The sequencing input was peripheral blood. The source is a man younger than 45 with active or convalescent COVID-19.

The gene calls are TRBV7-3 and TRBJ2-2, with D possibly matching TRBD2 (5 bases). The CDR3 consists of 16 residues. Germline values: CDR1 SGHTA, CDR2 FQGTGA. V gave up 5 bases and J gave up 5 bases, with 18 bases separating them. CDR3 bases: TGTGCCAGCAGCCCCCCCTCGGGAACCGCAACCGGGGAGCTGTTTTTT. Its translation is CASSPPSGTATGELFF. Supplemented by reference TRBV7-3 and TRBJ2-2, the full variable domain reads GAGVSQTPSNKVTEKGKYVELRCDPISGHTALYWYRQSLGQGPEFLIYFQGTGAADDSGLPNDRFFAVRPEGSVSTLKIQRTERGDSAVYLCASSPPSGTATGELFFGEGSRLTVL.

In its sample, this clone was seen a few times. The chain joins TRBV19 to TRBJ1-6; D perhaps matches TRBD1 (6 bases). The CDR3 sequence is 17 residues long. The V and J ends lost 9 bases and 5 bases respectively, with 23 bases between them. Germline V gene lookup returns CDR1 LNHDA and CDR2 SQIVND (reference sequence). The CDR3 reads CASMPRAGALNNSPLHF. CDR3 in DNA: TGTGCCAGCATGCCCCGGGCAGGGGCACTCAATAATTCACCCCTCCACTTT. Complete variable domain (other parts from reference TRBV19 and TRBJ1-6): DGGITQSPKYLFRKEGQNVTLSCEQNLNHDAMYWYRQDPGQGLRLIYYSQIVNDFQKGDIAEGYSVSREKKESFPLTVTSAQKNPTAFYLCASMPRAGALNNSPLHFGNGTRLTVT.

The chain has TRBV25-1 and TRBJ1-6, with TRBD1 matching 9 bases. CDR1 MGHDK and CDR2 SYGVNS come from the germline V gene. The CDR3 has 16 amino acids. J gave up 14 bases and V 5 bases, and 16 bases lay outside the gene matches. This chain's CDR3 is CASSPGPGQGIRALHF. The CDR3 coding sequence is TGTGCCAGCAGTCCCGGGCCGGGACAGGGAATTCGAGCCCTCCACTTT.

The chain employs TRBV30 and TRBJ1-6; a weak D match, TRBD1 (6 bases). Looked up from germline, CDR1 is GTSNPN and CDR2 is SVGIG (reference sequence). With 3 bases removed from V and 10 bases from J, the gap between germline ends came to 13 bases. The length of the CDR3 is 13 residues. CDR3 bases: TGTGCCTGGAGAACAGGGTCAGGGTCACCCCTCCACTTT. It is translated as CAWRTGSGSPLHF.

V is TRBV30 and J is TRBJ2-1; the D gene is possibly TRBD1 (5 bases). The germline V and J ends were trimmed by 0 bases and 9 bases, with 12 bases remaining between them. The CDR3 sequence is 13 residues long. Germline CDR1 GTSNPN, CDR2 SVGIG (reference sequence). CDR3 region: CAWSVVKGVEQFF. As DNA, the CDR3 is TGTGCCTGGAGTGTTGTGAAAGGGGTTGAGCAGTTCTTC.

The chain recombines TRBV9 with TRBJ2-1; perhaps TRBD2 as D (7 bases). The CDR3 contains 14 residues. V was trimmed by 4 bases and J by 10 bases, leaving 18 bases between them. Germline values: CDR1 SGDLS, CDR2 YYNGEE. The CDR3 spells CASSLPLGGREQFF. The CDR3 DNA follows: TGTGCCAGCAGCCTACCCCTGGGGGGGCGGGAGCAGTTCTTC. Together with reference TRBV9 and TRBJ2-1, the CDR3 gives the full variable domain: DSGVTQTPKHLITATGQRVTLRCSPRSGDLSVYWYQQSLDQGLQFLIQYYNGEERAKGNILERFSAQQFPDLHSELNLSSLELGDSALYFCASSLPLGGREQFFGPGTRLTVL.

This chain joins TRBV6-5 and TRBJ2-1; 11 nucleotides align to TRBD2. Germline trimming cut 0 bases from V and 7 bases from J; bases unmatched to any gene: 2. CDR3 size: 15 residues. Germline CDR1 and CDR2: MNHEY and SVGAGI. This CDR3 reads CASSYSLAGVNEQFF. CDR3 bases: TGTGCCAGCAGTTACTCACTAGCGGGAGTTAATGAGCAGTTCTTC.

The V call is TRBV4-3, the J call TRBJ1-1; 8 bases map to TRBD1. Germline lookup yields CDR1 LGHNA and CDR2 YSLEER. The CDR3 has 18 residues. The J segment lost 5 bases and the V segment lost 1 base, leaving 15 bases of the junction unmatched. CDR3 sequence reads: CASSQGLGIQGAGTEAFF. The CDR3 DNA sequence: TGCGCCAGCAGCCAAGGGCTGGGCATTCAGGGGGCTGGTACTGAAGCTTTCTTT.

The chain recombines TRBV5-6 with TRBJ2-2, with TRBD1 matching over 9 bases. The CDR3 extends over 14 amino acids. The V gene end was trimmed by 5 bases and the J gene end by 6 bases; junction bases not matched to a gene: 5. The germline V gene has CDR1 SGHDT and CDR2 YYEEEE. The CDR3 DNA is TGTGCCAGCAGAAGGGGACAGGGATCCGGGGAGCTGTTTTTT. Its protein product is CASRRGQGSGELFF.

The V gene is TRBV20-1, the J gene TRBJ1-5; D remains ambiguous. The length of the CDR3 is 11 residues. Trimming shortened V by 6 bases and J by 6 bases, and 9 bases separated the two germline ends. Germline loops: CDR1 DFQATT, CDR2 SNEGSKA (reference sequence). For the CDR3, the DNA is TGCAGTGCAAAATCAGGTCAGCCCCAGCATTTT. It translates to CSAKSGQPQHF.

This clone has just a few counts. This chain links TRBV19 with TRBJ1-1; TRBD1 is a possible D gene (6 bases). CDR3 length equals 14 residues. V lost 7 bases, J lost 6 bases, and 18 bases lay in between. Germline assignment: CDR1 LNHDA and CDR2 SQIVND (reference sequence). CDR3 region: CASTTTGMAAEAFF. The CDR3 DNA sequence: TGTGCCAGTACAACCACAGGGATGGCGGCTGAAGCTTTCTTT.

The chain combines TRBV19 with TRBJ1-2; a weak D match, TRBD1 (5 bases). Germline V CDR1 and CDR2: LNHDA, SQIVND (reference sequence). Trimming left V 4 bases short and J 0 bases short, with 18 bases between. The CDR3 runs 17 residues. CDR3 coding DNA: TGTGCCAGTAGTACCCGACAGTACACCAATTCTAACTATGGCTACACCTTC. Amino acids: CASSTRQYTNSNYGYTF.

This sequence joins TRBV7-2 and TRBJ1-5, with D possibly matching TRBD1 (5 bases). V was trimmed by 8 bases and J by 7 bases, leaving 18 bases between them. The CDR3 loop spans 14 amino acids. Per germline, CDR1 SGHTA and CDR2 FQGNSA. For the CDR3, the DNA is TGTGCCAGCTGCTCCGGGGGTGGGGGGCAGCCCCAGCATTTT. This translates into CASCSGGGGQPQHF.

The V gene is TRBV7-2, the J gene TRBJ1-1; 7 nucleotides align to TRBD1. The ends lost 1 base at V and 7 bases at J; junction bases unmatched: 9. The CDR3 spans 15 residues. Germline V gives CDR1 SGHTA, CDR2 FQGNSA. The CDR3 sequence: CASSLGTTGVVEAFF. The DNA of the CDR3 is TGTGCCAGCAGCTTAGGGACCACAGGGGTCGTTGAAGCTTTCTTT.

This clone is a singleton in its sample. CDR3 residues: CASSQGGGQAVYEQYF. CDR3 DNA: TGTGCCAGCAGCCAAGGGGGAGGACAGGCGGTCTACGAGCAGTACTTC. The V and J genes are TRBV4-2 and TRBJ2-7; a possible D gene is TRBD1 (7 bases). Germline CDR1 reads LGHNA; CDR2 reads YNFKEQ. The ends were cut back, 1 base at V and 3 bases at J, with 16 bases in the middle. CDR3 length: 16 amino acids.